The following is a T cell receptor beta chain sequence with its context. Its antigen is not known. The data originate from a study of cytomegalovirus exposure and HLA in healthy donors. Across the whole study: The approximately 130 validation repertoires were reported in a later analysis to have been generated on the same platform as the roughly 720 first-cohort repertoires. Study observations and caveats: The study labeled fewer than 200 TCR beta chains cytomegalovirus-associated. TCR clusters originating in the first cohort tended to co-occur in the 100 to 150 validation repertoires, according to a later analysis. Most TCR sequences were seen very rarely across donors, but some public TCRs occurred in many.

The protocol was immunoSEQ multiplex PCR, while the TCRdb copy is restricted to in-frame clones and leaves out a portion. The table includes 100,000 to 150,000 clones, more than 70% detected once. Trimming at V came to 2 bases and at J to 1 base, leaving 5 bases not matched to a gene. The CDR3 is 15 residues long. The germline gives CDR1 MNHEY, CDR2 SMNVEV (reference sequence). The sequenced sample consisted of PBMCs. The sequence derives from a man younger than 40 in good health and CMV-seronegative. The chain couples TRBV27 to TRBJ2-7, with TRBD2 matching over 7 bases. CDR3 amino acids: CASSLTGGQSYEQYF. DNA of the CDR3: TGTGCCAGCAGTTTAACGGGAGGCCAATCCTACGAGCAGTACTTC.